The 26 T cell receptor beta chains given below trace back to one sample, sequenced in a study of CXCR3-negative and CXCR3-positive naive CD8 T cells. All TRB cDNA libraries came from 5' RACE performed with UMI labels. One entry per CDR3 protein, without DNA, is what TCRdb gives after re-calling the 5' RACE reads. The sample shows 20,000 to 30,000 distinct CDR3 sequences, and less than 4.5% sits with its ten largest clones. Sample: naive CXCR3- CD8+ T cells from blood. Subset here: CD45RO-CCR7+CD27+CD95- naive CD8+ T cells lacking CXCR3 (TNR3-). The receptor source for this set is a human donor in good health. Some clones in this sample may be carry-over from other donors' samples.

V and J are TRBV3-1 and TRBJ2-6; TCRdb calls TRBD1, which cannot be checked without DNA. Looked up from germline, CDR1 is LGHDT and CDR2 is YNNKEL (reference sequence). The CDR3 length is 18 residues. CDR3 sequence reads: CASSQEGQVGSGANVLTF. The variable domain in full, completed from reference TRBV3-1 and TRBJ2-6, reads DTAVSQTPKYLVTQMGNDKSIKCEQNLGHDTMYWYKQDSKKFLKIMFSYNNKELIINETVPNRFSPKSPDKAHLNLHINSLELGDSAVYFCASSQEGQVGSGANVLTFGAGSRLTVL.

The rearrangement joins TRBV20-1 to TRBJ2-7; TCRdb reports TRBD1, a call that lacks DNA to check it against. The germline CDR1 and CDR2 sequences are DFQATT and SNEGSKA (reference sequence). The CDR3 loop spans 15 amino acids. CDR3 in amino acids: CSAADGDRGAYEQYF.

The chain has TRBV20-1 and TRBJ1-1; TCRdb selects TRBD1, and the lack of DNA leaves this call unchecked. The CDR3 spans 18 residues. Germline lookup yields CDR1 DFQATT and CDR2 SNEGSKA (reference sequence). CDR3 region: CSASPPGTASDMNTEAFF.

The chain links TRBV7-2 to TRBJ1-1. Germline values: CDR1 SGHTA, CDR2 FQGNSA. CDR3 length: 13 residues. The CDR3 region is CASSLGSYTEAFF.

The gene calls are TRBV15 and TRBJ2-1; checking the TCRdb D call of TRBD2 is not possible without DNA. The CDR3 has 18 residues. Germline CDR1 LNHNV, CDR2 YYDKDF (reference sequence). CDR3 sequence: CATSRDRLAGLPYNEQFF.

The CDR3 loop is CSARDLSGGDTDTQYF. The V call is TRBV20-1, the J call TRBJ2-3; absent DNA, TCRdb's TRBD1 call cannot be checked. Per the germline V gene, CDR1 is DFQATT and CDR2 is SNEGSKA (reference sequence). This CDR3 comprises 16 residues.

This chain links TRBV29-1 with TRBJ2-7. Germline assignment: CDR1 SQVTM and CDR2 ANQGSEA. The CDR3 has 13 residues. The CDR3: CSVEEEHSYEQYF.

The rearrangement links TRBV19 to TRBJ1-5. In germline, CDR1 is LNHDA, CDR2 SQIVND (reference sequence). This CDR3 is 15 amino acids long. CDR3 protein: CASTNKRESNQPQHF.

This rearrangement joins TRBV7-2 to TRBJ1-2; TCRdb designates TRBD1, a call that cannot be tested without DNA. Germline assignment: CDR1 SGHTA and CDR2 FQGNSA. This CDR3 contains 15 residues. This CDR3 reads CASTQPGTLNYGYTF.

The CDR3 protein is CASSQVSLVSLGTEAFF. This chain uses TRBV14 with TRBJ1-1; the TCRdb D gene call, TRBD1, has no DNA to confirm it. From germline, CDR1 is SGHDN and CDR2 FVKESK. The CDR3 has 17 amino acids. Drawing the rest from reference TRBV14 and TRBJ1-1, the complete variable domain is EAGVTQFPSHSVIEKGQTVTLRCDPISGHDNLYWYRRVMGKEIKFLLHFVKESKQDESGMPNNRFLAERTGGTYSTLKVQPAELEDSGVYFCASSQVSLVSLGTEAFFGQGTRLTVV.

This sequence joins TRBV7-2 and TRBJ2-7; the TRBD2 assignment by TCRdb is unverifiable without DNA. From germline, CDR1 is SGHTA and CDR2 FQGNSA. The CDR3 runs 15 residues. This CDR3 reads CASSLYLAGYYEQYF.

This clonotype ranks as medium-sized (0.01 to 0.1%) in terms of frequency. The chain uses TRBV2 and TRBJ2-7; TCRdb names TRBD1, which stays unverified in the absence of DNA. The CDR3 contains 15 residues. Germline loops: CDR1 SNHLY, CDR2 FYNNEI. CDR3 region: CASRTAGTEINEQYF.

The genes are TRBV21-1 and TRBJ1-5; with no DNA, the TCRdb D assignment of TRBD1 cannot be verified. TRBV21-1 counts as a pseudogene. There are 19 residues in the CDR3. The CDR3 loop reads CASSTPAPRIGFRNQPQHF.

J is TRBJ2-7 and V is TRBV5-1; TCRdb's D call, TRBD1, is unchecked because there is no DNA. The CDR3 length is 13 residues. Germline values: CDR1 SGHRS, CDR2 YFSETQ. CDR3 residues: CASSYEGAGEQYF.

CDR3 residues: CASRGGYNSPLHF. The chain has TRBV12-3 or TRBV12-4 and TRBJ1-6. This CDR3 has 13 amino acids.

The chain recombines TRBV5-1 with TRBJ1-1. Germline V lookup: CDR1 SGHRS, CDR2 YFSETQ. CDR3 length: 15 amino acids. The CDR3 sequence: CASSLERAGNTEAFF.

This chain joins TRBV20-1 and TRBJ2-7; TCRdb gives TRBD2 as the D gene, but with no DNA this cannot be confirmed. The CDR3 has 17 residues. Looked up from germline, CDR1 is DFQATT and CDR2 is SNEGSKA (reference sequence). The CDR3 reads CSARGDERGGSLYEQYF.

This chain links TRBV27 with TRBJ2-1; TCRdb picks TRBD1, but there is no DNA to check that call. The CDR3 runs 14 residues. Germline V lookup: CDR1 MNHEY, CDR2 SMNVEV (reference sequence). CDR3 protein: CAILYGTAYNEQFF.

The rearrangement joins TRBV15 to TRBJ2-5; TCRdb indicates TRBD1, and absent DNA this call remains unverified. Germline values: CDR1 LNHNV, CDR2 YYDKDF (reference sequence). CDR3 length equals 13 residues. This CDR3 is CATSLTGQETQYF.

The chain links TRBV4-2 to TRBJ2-1; TCRdb calls TRBD1, which cannot be checked without DNA. CDR1 is LGHNA and CDR2 is YNFKEQ in the germline V gene. CDR3 size: 16 residues. The chain's CDR3 is CASSQDPGGSHNEQFF.

The chain is built from TRBV29-1 and TRBJ2-1; the D call from TCRdb, TRBD2, cannot be confirmed without DNA. There are 15 residues in the CDR3. The germline V gene has CDR1 SQVTM and CDR2 ANQGSEA. The CDR3 sequence is CSVIAGGLVANEQFF.

The genes are TRBV29-1 and TRBJ2-7; TCRdb selects TRBD1, and the lack of DNA leaves this call unchecked. Germline CDR1 is SQVTM and CDR2 is ANQGSEA. This CDR3 contains 13 residues. CDR3 residues: CSVVGDESYEQYF.

J is TRBJ2-1 and V is TRBV6-2 or TRBV6-3. The CDR3 extends over 14 amino acids. Germline V CDR1 and CDR2: MNHEY, SVGEGT. The CDR3 here is CASSKDTAFDEQFF.

This chain links TRBV20-1 with TRBJ1-1; the TCRdb call, TRBD1, lacks DNA for checking. CDR1 and CDR2 from the germline V gene are DFQATT and SNEGSKA (reference sequence). There are 12 residues in the CDR3. CDR3 in amino acids: CSARTGDTEAFF.

The CDR3 region is CASSYSQGYDEAFF. J is TRBJ1-1 and V is TRBV6-5; TCRdb proposes TRBD1, but this gene call is untestable without DNA. Germline V gene lookup returns CDR1 MNHEY and CDR2 SVGAGI. This CDR3 comprises 14 residues.

This chain's CDR3 is CASSQSQGWRVYEQYF. This chain connects TRBV23-1 to TRBJ2-7; the D call from TCRdb, TRBD2, cannot be confirmed without DNA. TRBV23-1 is an ORF, and what it does is uncertain. The CDR3 contains 16 residues.